Listed below are T cell receptor beta chains from one sample, sequenced in a study of immune evolution from preneoplasia to lung adenocarcinoma. Profiling relied on immunoSEQ multiplex PCR, and the TCRdb table lists in-frame clones only, not all of them. The table shows over 2,000 clones, with over 75% occurring only once. Specimen: FFPE normal lung tissue adjacent to the tumor. These receptor sequences come from a person in their sixties with lung adenocarcinoma. Both conserved end residues are part of each CDR3. Each record gives: D gene, J gene, clone size, V gene, CDR3 DNA, CDR3 protein. D genes are given only for firm matches. Clone size is stated in some rows and not others, as once, few, many or a class when expanded.

.,TRBJ1-4,.,TRBV6-9,TGTGCCAGCAGTTACACTACAGGCGACAATGAAAAACTGTTTTTT,CASSYTTGDNEKLFF
TRBD2,TRBJ2-1,.,TRBV28,TGTGCCAGCAGTAGCGGGACTAGATTCTTC,CASSSGTRFF
TRBD2,TRBJ2-3,.,TRBV28,TGTGCCAGCAGGGCAGCGGGGGGGAGCACAGATACGCAGTATTTT,CASRAAGGSTDTQYF
TRBD1,TRBJ1-2,.,TRBV14,TGTGCCAGCAGCCATACCGGGACAGAGTCATCAAGGCCCTATGGCTACACCTTC,CASSHTGTESSRPYGYTF
.,TRBJ1-1,.,TRBV5-1,TGCGCCAGCAGCTGGTTGGACAGGAACACTGAAGCTTTCTTT,CASSWLDRNTEAFF
TRBD2,TRBJ2-7,.,TRBV29-1,TGCAGCGTTCAGGGACTAGCGATCGACGAGCAGTACTTC,CSVQGLAIDEQYF
.,TRBJ1-3,.,TRBV4-3,TGCGCCAGCAGCCAAGGAGCCAGGGGTTCAGGAAACACCATATATTTT,CASSQGARGSGNTIYF
.,TRBJ2-5,few,TRBV4-3,TGCGCCAGCAGCCAAGGCAGGGGCATGCAAGAGACCCAGTACTTC,CASSQGRGMQETQYF
TRBD1,TRBJ1-2,.,TRBV6-4,TGTGCCAGCAGTGACCAGCCGGGACAGGGGGATGGCTACACCTTC,CASSDQPGQGDGYTF
.,TRBJ1-1,.,TRBV4-1,TGCGCCAGCAGCCACCCCTTGAACACTGAAGCTTTCTTT,CASSHPLNTEAFF
TRBD2,TRBJ2-1,.,TRBV19,TGTGCCAGTAGTACAAACGGGGACTACCGTGACAATGAGCAGTTCTTC,CASSTNGDYRDNEQFF
.,TRBJ1-1,.,TRBV14,TGTGCCAGCAGCCAAAGCTATTACACTGAAGCTTTCTTT,CASSQSYYTEAFF
.,TRBJ2-3,.,TRBV6-5,TGTGCCAGCAGTGGTAGCGGCAACACAGATACGCAGTATTTT,CASSGSGNTDTQYF
TRBD1,TRBJ2-1,.,TRBV10-3,TGTGCCATCAGTGAGGGACAGGGGTTTAATGAGCAGTTCTTC,CAISEGQGFNEQFF
.,TRBJ1-5,.,TRBV4-1,TGCGCCAGCAGCCAAGCGAGGGATCAGCCCCAGCATTTT,CASSQARDQPQHF
TRBD1,TRBJ2-7,.,TRBV29-1,TGCAGCGTTGCGGGACAGGGGGCGAGAGAGCAGTACTTC,CSVAGQGAREQYF